These T cell receptor beta chains were read from a single sample in a study of cytomegalovirus exposure and HLA in healthy donors. Sequencing was performed with immunoSEQ multiplex PCR; in TCRdb, only in-frame clones are kept and a portion is missing. The data show 100,000 to 150,000 clones, with around 69% seen just once and around 8.8% held by the top ten. Sequences were obtained from PBMCs. The receptors were gathered from a woman aged 40-49 years in good health and CMV-seropositive. CDR3s include the opening cysteine and the closing phenylalanine or tryptophan. The D gene is left open where the match is weak. Not every row has a clone size; where given, it reads once, few, many or a size class.

len,d_gene,v_gene,abundance,j_gene,CDR3nt,CDR3aa
16,TRBD1,TRBV11-2,few,TRBJ1-3,TGTGCCAGCAGCTTTAATGAGGGGGCGCGGGGAAACACCATATATTTT,CASSFNEGARGNTIYF
16,NA,TRBV28,NA,TRBJ2-1,TGTGCCAGCAGTTTATCCGGCCAGGGCTCCTACAATGAGCAGTTCTTC,CASSLSGQGSYNEQFF
15,NA,TRBV7-2,NA,TRBJ2-1,TGTGCCAGCAGCTTAGCTAGCGCGGGGTTTAATGAGCAGTTCTTC,CASSLASAGFNEQFF
16,TRBD1,TRBV25-1,many,TRBJ1-1,TGTGCCAGCTTGGGTACAGGGGGATTCGTGGGCACTGAAGCTTTCTTT,CASLGTGGFVGTEAFF
14,NA,TRBV29-1,NA,TRBJ2-6,TGCAGCGCTTGGACAGACTCTGGGGCCAACGTCCTGACTTTC,CSAWTDSGANVLTF
14,NA,TRBV5-8,NA,TRBJ2-3,TGTGCCAGCAGCGGAGGGTTTAGGACAGATACGCAGTATTTT,CASSGGFRTDTQYF
12,TRBD2,TRBV6-1,few,TRBJ2-7,TGTGCCAGCAGGCGGGAGACCTACGAGCAGTACTTC,CASRRETYEQYF
15,NA,TRBV5-1,NA,TRBJ2-6,TGCGCCAGCAGCTTGGTCGGGGCTGGGGCCAACGTCCTGACTTTC,CASSLVGAGANVLTF
14,NA,TRBV28,NA,TRBJ2-7,TGTGCCAGCAGTTTCGTTGGCGGATCCTACGAGCAGTACTTC,CASSFVGGSYEQYF
16,TRBD1,TRBV27,NA,TRBJ2-1,TGTGCCAGCAGTTTGCTAGGACAGGGGACGGGGAATGAGCAGTTCTTC,CASSLLGQGTGNEQFF
16,TRBD2,TRBV9,NA,TRBJ2-2,TGTGCCAGCAGTCCCAGAGCGGGAGGGAACACCGGGGAGCTGTTTTTT,CASSPRAGGNTGELFF
12,NA,TRBV9,NA,TRBJ2-1,TGTGCCAGCAGCGCCACAGGGTTCGAGCAGTTCTTC,CASSATGFEQFF
14,NA,TRBV6-6,NA,TRBJ2-7,TGTGCCAGCAGTTACTCTCGGAGCTCCTACGAGCAGTACTTC,CASSYSRSSYEQYF
16,TRBD2,TRBV7-8,NA,TRBJ2-3,TGTGCCAGCAGACTAGCGGGAGGCTTGGACACAGATACGCAGTATTTT,CASRLAGGLDTDTQYF
16,NA,TRBV5-6,NA,TRBJ1-6,TGTGCCAGCAGTCAAGACGGGAGCTCCTCTAATTCACCCCTCCACTTT,CASSQDGSSSNSPLHF
17,NA,TRBV9,few,TRBJ2-3,TGTGCCAGCAGCCCAGTGGGAGGCGGGGCGAACACAGATACGCAGTATTTT,CASSPVGGGANTDTQYF
15,TRBD1,TRBV6-1,few,TRBJ1-6,TGTGCCAGCAGTGAAGACAGGGGTAGCAATTCACCCCTCCACTTT,CASSEDRGSNSPLHF
15,TRBD1,TRBV28,NA,TRBJ2-7,TGTGCCAGCAGTTTGAGGACAGGGGGTTCCTACGAGCAGTACTTC,CASSLRTGGSYEQYF
14,NA,TRBV15,NA,TRBJ2-7,TGTGCCACCAGCGCCCGGGGGGCGGGCTACGAGCAGTACTTC,CATSARGAGYEQYF
13,NA,TRBV30,few,TRBJ2-7,TGTGCCTTGCTCAGGACGGACTCCTACGAGCAGTACTTC,CALLRTDSYEQYF
15,NA,TRBV28,NA,TRBJ2-5,TGTGCCAGCAGTTTAAGCGGAGGGGTCCGGGAGACCCAGTACTTC,CASSLSGGVRETQYF
12,TRBD1,TRBV7-9,NA,TRBJ2-7,TGTTCCAGCAGCTTAACAGGGGACGAGCAGTACTTC,CSSSLTGDEQYF
13,TRBD1,TRBV18,NA,TRBJ1-4,TGTGCCAGCTCAAGGACAGGGGGACAAAAACTGTTTTTT,CASSRTGGQKLFF
15,TRBD2,TRBV28,NA,TRBJ2-7,TGTGCCAGCAGTCTCGCAGCGGGACTCTCCTACGAGCAGTACTTC,CASSLAAGLSYEQYF
17,TRBD1,TRBV9,once,TRBJ2-5,TGTGCCAGCAGCGTAGGGCGGGACAGGGGGCGACGGGAGACCCAGTACTTC,CASSVGRDRGRRETQYF
16,TRBD2,TRBV6-1,NA,TRBJ2-1,TGTGCCAGCAGTGGCCTGAGCGGGGGCCTCTACAATGAGCAGTTCTTC,CASSGLSGGLYNEQFF
18,TRBD2,TRBV5-1,NA,TRBJ2-3,TGCGCCAGCAGCTTGGGTACTAGCGGGAGGGCCAGCGCAGATACGCAGTATTTT,CASSLGTSGRASADTQYF
14,TRBD2,TRBV7-8,NA,TRBJ2-1,TGTGCCAGCGGTGCGGGAGGAACGGAAGATGAGCAGTTCTTC,CASGAGGTEDEQFF
11,NA,TRBV6-1,NA,TRBJ2-7,TGTGCCAGCAGTCAGACCTACGAGCAGTACTTC,CASSQTYEQYF
16,NA,TRBV10-3,NA,TRBJ1-1,TGTGCCATCAGTGGTACCTACATGGGGGCGCACACTGAAGCTTTCTTT,CAISGTYMGAHTEAFF
14,NA,TRBV11-2,NA,TRBJ1-2,TGTGCCAGCAGCCAAGGGGACTTCAGATCTGGCTACACCTTC,CASSQGDFRSGYTF
15,NA,TRBV7-3,few,TRBJ2-7,TGTGCCAGCAGCTTAGGTCACAGCGGGCCCTACGAGCAGTACTTC,CASSLGHSGPYEQYF
12,NA,TRBV7-9,NA,TRBJ1-1,TGTTCCGGAAATGACAGGCGGATTGAAGCTTTCTTT,CSGNDRRIEAFF
16,TRBD2,TRBV28,NA,TRBJ2-1,TGTGCCAGCAGTAGCGGGAGGGCCGGGTCCTACAATGAGCAGTTCTTC,CASSSGRAGSYNEQFF
16,TRBD1,TRBV4-2,few,TRBJ1-4,TGTGCCAGCAGCCAAGAGCAGGACAGGGGTGGTGAAAAACTGTTTTTT,CASSQEQDRGGEKLFF
12,NA,TRBV30,NA,TRBJ2-7,TGTGCCTGGAGTGGCACAGGGTACGAGCAGTACTTC,CAWSGTGYEQYF
15,NA,TRBV19,NA,TRBJ2-6,TGTGCCAGTAGTGGAACAGGCTCTGGGGCCAACGTCCTGACTTTC,CASSGTGSGANVLTF
15,TRBD2,TRBV2,once,TRBJ2-5,TGTGCCAGCAGTCGGAGCGGGGGGGCGGAAGAGACCCAGTACTTC,CASSRSGGAEETQYF
15,NA,TRBV7-9,NA,TRBJ1-2,TGTGCCAGCAGTTTAACACCGCAGGGGACCTATGGCTACACCTTC,CASSLTPQGTYGYTF
16,NA,TRBV14,NA,TRBJ2-1,TGTGCCAGCAGCCAAGATAGAGGGGGTTCCTACAATGAGCAGTTCTTC,CASSQDRGGSYNEQFF
16,TRBD2,TRBV9,NA,TRBJ2-7,TGTGCCAGCGGCGCTCGACTAGCGGGGAGCCTCTACGAGCAGTACTTC,CASGARLAGSLYEQYF
14,TRBD1,TRBV19,NA,TRBJ2-3,TGTGCCAGTAGAATTCGACAGGGAATAGATACGCAGTATTTT,CASRIRQGIDTQYF
15,TRBD1,TRBV11-3,few,TRBJ1-1,TGTGCCAGCAGCTTAGGTACAGGGGTGGACACTGAAGCTTTCTTT,CASSLGTGVDTEAFF
16,NA,TRBV28,few,TRBJ2-3,TGTGCCAGCAGTCCCTATATCTCGGGGGTTGTGGATACGCAGTATTTT,CASSPYISGVVDTQYF
16,TRBD1,TRBV6-1,NA,TRBJ1-4,TGTGCCAGCAGTGAAGGGACAGGGGTTAGTAATGAAAAACTGTTTTTT,CASSEGTGVSNEKLFF
14,NA,TRBV19,NA,TRBJ1-5,TGTGCCAGTAGTTTACAGGGAGAAGGTAAGCCCCAGCATTTT,CASSLQGEGKPQHF
15,NA,TRBV6-5,NA,TRBJ1-2,TGTGCCAGCAGTTACTCTTCAGGTTCGAACTATGGCTACACCTTC,CASSYSSGSNYGYTF
15,NA,TRBV9,NA,TRBJ2-5,TGTGCCAGCAGCGAGGAGGAGGCAGGGAGGCTCGGGCAGTACTTC,CASSEEEAGRLGQYF
15,TRBD1,TRBV6-1,NA,TRBJ1-2,TGTGCCAGCAGTGAAGAGGGGGCGTGGTACTATGGCTACACCTTC,CASSEEGAWYYGYTF
13,NA,TRBV5-5,NA,TRBJ2-5,TGTGCCAGCAGCTTGGCAACCGTAGAGGCCCAGTACTTC,CASSLATVEAQYF
16,NA,TRBV27,NA,TRBJ2-1,TGTGCCAGCACCTCGTCCCGGACTGCTCTGAGGAATGAGCAGTTCTTC,CASTSSRTALRNEQFF
15,TRBD1,TRBV7-9,NA,TRBJ1-2,TGTGCCAGCAGCTTAGGGGACAGGGGGGCCTATGGCTACACCTTC,CASSLGDRGAYGYTF
16,NA,TRBV10-2,few,TRBJ2-1,TGCGCCAGCAGTGGAGGCTCTACGGGCTCCTACAATGAGCAGTTCTTC,CASSGGSTGSYNEQFF
15,TRBD1,TRBV7-6,few,TRBJ2-6,TGTGCCAGCAGCTCCACAGGGGTTGGGGCCAACGTCCTGACTTTC,CASSSTGVGANVLTF
15,NA,TRBV5-1,NA,TRBJ2-2,TGCGCCAGCAGCCCGTCGGCGGCGAGAACCGGGGAGCTGTTTTTT,CASSPSAARTGELFF